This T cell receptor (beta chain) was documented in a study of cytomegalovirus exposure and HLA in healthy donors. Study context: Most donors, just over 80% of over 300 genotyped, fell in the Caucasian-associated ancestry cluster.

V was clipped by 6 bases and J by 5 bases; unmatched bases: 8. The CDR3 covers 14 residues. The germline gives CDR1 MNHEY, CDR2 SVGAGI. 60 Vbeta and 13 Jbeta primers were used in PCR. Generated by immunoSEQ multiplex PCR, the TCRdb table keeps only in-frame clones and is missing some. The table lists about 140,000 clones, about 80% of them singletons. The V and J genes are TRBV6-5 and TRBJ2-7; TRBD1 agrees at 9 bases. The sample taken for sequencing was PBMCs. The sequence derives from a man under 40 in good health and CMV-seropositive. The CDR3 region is CASRLTGGKDEQYF. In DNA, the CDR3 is TGTGCCAGCAGACTGACAGGGGGTAAGGACGAGCAGTACTTC.